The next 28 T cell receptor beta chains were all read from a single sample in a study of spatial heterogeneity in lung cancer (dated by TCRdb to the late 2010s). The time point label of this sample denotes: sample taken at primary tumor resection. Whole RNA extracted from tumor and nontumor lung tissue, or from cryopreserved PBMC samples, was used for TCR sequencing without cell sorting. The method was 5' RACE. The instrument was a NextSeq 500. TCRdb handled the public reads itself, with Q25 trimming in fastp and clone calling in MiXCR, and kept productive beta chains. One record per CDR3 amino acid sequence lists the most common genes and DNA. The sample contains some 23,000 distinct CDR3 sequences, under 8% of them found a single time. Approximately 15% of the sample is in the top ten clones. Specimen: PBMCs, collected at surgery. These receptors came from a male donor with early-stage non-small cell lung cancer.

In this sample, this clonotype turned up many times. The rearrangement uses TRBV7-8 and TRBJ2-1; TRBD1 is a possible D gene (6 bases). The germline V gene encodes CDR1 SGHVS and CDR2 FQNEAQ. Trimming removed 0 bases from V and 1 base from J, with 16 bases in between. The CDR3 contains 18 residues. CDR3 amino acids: CASSLATFGRGSYNEQFF. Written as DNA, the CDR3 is TGTGCCAGCAGCTTAGCGACATTTGGCAGGGGTTCCTACAATGAGCAGTTCTTC.

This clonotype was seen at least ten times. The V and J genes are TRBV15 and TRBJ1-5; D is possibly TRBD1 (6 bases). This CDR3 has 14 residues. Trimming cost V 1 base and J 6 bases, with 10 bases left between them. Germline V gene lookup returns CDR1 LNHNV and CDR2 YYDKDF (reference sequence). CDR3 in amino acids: CATSRGGGGQPQHF. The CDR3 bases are TGTGCCACCAGCAGAGGAGGGGGGGGTCAGCCCCAGCATTTT.

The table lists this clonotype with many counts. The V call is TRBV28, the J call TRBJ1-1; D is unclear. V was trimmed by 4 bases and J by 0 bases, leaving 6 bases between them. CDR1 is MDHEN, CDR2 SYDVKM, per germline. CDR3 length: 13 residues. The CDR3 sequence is CASSSALNTEAFF. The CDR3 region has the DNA TGTGCCAGCAGTTCTGCGCTGAACACTGAAGCTTTCTTT.

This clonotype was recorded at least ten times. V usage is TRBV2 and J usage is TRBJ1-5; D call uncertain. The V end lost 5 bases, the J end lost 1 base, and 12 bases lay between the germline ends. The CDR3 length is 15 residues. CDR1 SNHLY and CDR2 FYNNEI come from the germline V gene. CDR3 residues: CASSFGRGSNQPQHF. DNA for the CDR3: TGTGCCAGCAGTTTCGGGAGAGGGAGCAATCAGCCCCAGCATTTT.

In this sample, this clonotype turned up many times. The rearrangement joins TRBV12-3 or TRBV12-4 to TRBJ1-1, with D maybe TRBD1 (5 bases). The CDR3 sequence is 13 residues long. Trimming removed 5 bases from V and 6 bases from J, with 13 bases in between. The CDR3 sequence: CASSPGTGAEAFF. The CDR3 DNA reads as TGTGCCAGCAGTCCGGGGACGGGCGCTGAAGCTTTCTTT.

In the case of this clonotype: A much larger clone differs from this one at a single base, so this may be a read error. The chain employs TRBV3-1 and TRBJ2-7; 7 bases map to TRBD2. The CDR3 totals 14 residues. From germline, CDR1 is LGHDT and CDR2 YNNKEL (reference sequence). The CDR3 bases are TGTGCCAGCAGCCGGGCCACGGGGGACTACAAGCAGTACTTC. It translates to CASSRATGDYKQYF.

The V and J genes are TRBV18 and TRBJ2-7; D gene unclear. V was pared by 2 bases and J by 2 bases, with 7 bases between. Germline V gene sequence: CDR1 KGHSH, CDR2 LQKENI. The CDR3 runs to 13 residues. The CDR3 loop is CASSPGLTYEQYV. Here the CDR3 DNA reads TGTGCCAGCTCACCAGGGCTTACCTACGAGCAGTACGTC.

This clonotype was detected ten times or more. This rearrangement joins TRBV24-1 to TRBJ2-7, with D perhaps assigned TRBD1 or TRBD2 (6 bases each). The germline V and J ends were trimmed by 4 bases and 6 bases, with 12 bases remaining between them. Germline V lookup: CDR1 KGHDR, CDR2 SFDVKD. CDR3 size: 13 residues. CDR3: CATSDRTAGEQYF. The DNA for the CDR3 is TGTGCCACCAGTGACCGGACAGCGGGCGAGCAGTACTTC.

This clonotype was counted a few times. The DNA for the CDR3 is TGTGCCAGCAGCCTCGCCTGGGAGGGATGGGGCAGCACTGAAGCTTTCTTT. Protein product: CASSLAWEGWGSTEAFF. The rearrangement joins TRBV5-5 to TRBJ1-1; tentatively, D is TRBD1 (5 bases). Germline CDR1 reads SGHKS; CDR2 reads YYEKEE (reference sequence). Trimming pared 4 bases from V and 4 bases from J, leaving 23 bases between. This CDR3 contains 17 residues.

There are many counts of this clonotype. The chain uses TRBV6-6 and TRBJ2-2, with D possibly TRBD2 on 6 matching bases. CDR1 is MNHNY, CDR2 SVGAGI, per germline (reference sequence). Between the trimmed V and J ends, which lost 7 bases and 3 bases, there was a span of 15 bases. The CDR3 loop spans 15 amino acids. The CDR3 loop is CASTDGGGYTGELFF. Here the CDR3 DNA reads TGTGCCAGCACCGACGGAGGAGGGTACACCGGGGAGCTGTTTTTT.

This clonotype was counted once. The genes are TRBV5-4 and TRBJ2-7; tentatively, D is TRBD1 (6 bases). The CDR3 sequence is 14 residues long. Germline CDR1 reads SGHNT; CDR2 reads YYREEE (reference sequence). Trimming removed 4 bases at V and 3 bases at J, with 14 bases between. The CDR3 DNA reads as TGTGCCAGCAGCCCAGGGGCCTTACACTACGAGCAGTACTTC. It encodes CASSPGALHYEQYF. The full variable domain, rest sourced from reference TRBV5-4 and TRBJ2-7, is ETGVTQSPTHLIKTRGQQVTLRCSSQSGHNTVSWYQQALGQGPQFIFQYYREEENGRGNFPPRFSGLQFPNYSSELNVNALELDDSALYLCASSPGALHYEQYFGPGTRLTVT.

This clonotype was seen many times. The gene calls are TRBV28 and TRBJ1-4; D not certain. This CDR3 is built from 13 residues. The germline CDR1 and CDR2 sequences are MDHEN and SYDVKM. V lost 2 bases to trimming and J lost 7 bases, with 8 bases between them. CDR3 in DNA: TGTGCCAGCAGTTTAGTCTTCGGTGAAAAACTGTTTTTT. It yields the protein CASSLVFGEKLFF.

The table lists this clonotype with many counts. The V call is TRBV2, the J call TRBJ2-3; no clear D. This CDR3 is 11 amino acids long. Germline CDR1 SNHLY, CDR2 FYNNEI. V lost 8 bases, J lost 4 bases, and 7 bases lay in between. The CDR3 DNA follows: TGTGCCAGCGGGCCCCCAGATACGCAGTATTTT. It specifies CASGPPDTQYF.

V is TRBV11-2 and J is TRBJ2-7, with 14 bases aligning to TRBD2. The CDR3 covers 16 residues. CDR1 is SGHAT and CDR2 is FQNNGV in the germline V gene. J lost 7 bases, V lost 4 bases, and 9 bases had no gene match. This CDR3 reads CASSSGLAGGLTEQYF. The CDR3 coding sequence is TGTGCCAGCAGCTCCGGACTAGCGGGAGGTCTTACGGAGCAGTACTTC.

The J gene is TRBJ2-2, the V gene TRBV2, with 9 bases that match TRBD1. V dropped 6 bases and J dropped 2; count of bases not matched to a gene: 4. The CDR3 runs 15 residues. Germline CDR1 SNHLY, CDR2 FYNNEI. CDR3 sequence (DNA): TGTGCCAGCAGCCGACAGGGGGTAAACACCGGGGAGCTGTTTTTT. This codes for CASSRQGVNTGELFF.

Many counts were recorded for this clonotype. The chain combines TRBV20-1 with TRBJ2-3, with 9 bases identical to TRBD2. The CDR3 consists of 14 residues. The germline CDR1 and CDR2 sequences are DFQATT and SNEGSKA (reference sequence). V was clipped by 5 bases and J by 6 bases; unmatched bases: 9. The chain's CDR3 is CSAPEGLAADTQYF. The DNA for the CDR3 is TGCAGTGCTCCCGAGGGACTAGCAGCGGATACGCAGTATTTT.

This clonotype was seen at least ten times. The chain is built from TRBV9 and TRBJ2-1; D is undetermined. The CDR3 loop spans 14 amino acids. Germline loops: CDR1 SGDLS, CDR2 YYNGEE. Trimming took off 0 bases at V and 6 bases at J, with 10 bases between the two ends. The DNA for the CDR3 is TGTGCCAGCAGCGTAGACCCTAGAAGCAATGAGCAGTTCTTC. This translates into CASSVDPRSNEQFF.

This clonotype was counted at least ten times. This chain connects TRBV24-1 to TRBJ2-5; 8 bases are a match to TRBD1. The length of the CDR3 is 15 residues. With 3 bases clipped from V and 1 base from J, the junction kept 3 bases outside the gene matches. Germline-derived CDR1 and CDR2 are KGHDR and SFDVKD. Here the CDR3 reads CATSDIGTGQETQYF. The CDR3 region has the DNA TGTGCCACCAGTGATATCGGGACAGGCCAAGAGACCCAGTACTTC.

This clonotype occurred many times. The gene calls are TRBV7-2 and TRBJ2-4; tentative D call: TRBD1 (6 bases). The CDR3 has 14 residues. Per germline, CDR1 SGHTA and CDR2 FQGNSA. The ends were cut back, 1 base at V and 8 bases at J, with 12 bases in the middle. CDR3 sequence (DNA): TGTGCCAGCAGCTTAGGATTTCCAGGGGACATTCAGTACTTC. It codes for CASSLGFPGDIQYF.

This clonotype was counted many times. CDR3 in amino acids: CSASQGAGSYEQYF. The CDR3 DNA reads TGCAGTGCCTCTCAGGGGGCGGGGAGCTACGAGCAGTACTTC. The chain carries TRBV20-1 and TRBJ2-7, with 8 bases fitting TRBD1. In germline, CDR1 is DFQATT, CDR2 SNEGSKA (reference sequence). There are 14 residues in the CDR3. V was pared by 6 bases and J by 3 bases, with 10 bases of the junction left unmatched.

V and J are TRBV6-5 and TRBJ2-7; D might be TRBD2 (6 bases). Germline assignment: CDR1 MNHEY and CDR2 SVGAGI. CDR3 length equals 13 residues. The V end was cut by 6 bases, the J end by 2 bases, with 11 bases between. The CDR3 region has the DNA TGTGCCAGCAGCCCCCCGGGAGCCTACGAGCAGTACTTC. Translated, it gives CASSPPGAYEQYF.

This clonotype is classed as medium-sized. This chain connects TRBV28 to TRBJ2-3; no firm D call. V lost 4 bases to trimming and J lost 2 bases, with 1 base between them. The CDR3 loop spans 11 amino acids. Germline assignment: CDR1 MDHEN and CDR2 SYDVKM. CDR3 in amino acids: CASSSTDTQYF. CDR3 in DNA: TGTGCCAGCAGTTCCACAGATACGCAGTATTTT.

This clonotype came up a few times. The CDR3 DNA sequence: TGTGCCACCAGTGATCCCGACCATCCCGAGGGCAATGAGCAGTTCTTC. Translation: CATSDPDHPEGNEQFF. The chain combines TRBV24-1 with TRBJ2-1; maybe TRBD2 (5 bases). CDR1 and CDR2 (germline): KGHDR, SFDVKD. Trimming removed 3 bases from V and 6 bases from J, with 17 bases in between. This CDR3 contains 16 residues.

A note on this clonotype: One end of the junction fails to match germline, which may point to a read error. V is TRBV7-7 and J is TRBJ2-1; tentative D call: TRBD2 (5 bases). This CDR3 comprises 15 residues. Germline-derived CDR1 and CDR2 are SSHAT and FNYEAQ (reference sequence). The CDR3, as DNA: TGTGCTAGCAGCCCGGCGGAGGCTAGATACAATGAGCAGTTCTTC. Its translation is CASSPAEARYNEQFF.

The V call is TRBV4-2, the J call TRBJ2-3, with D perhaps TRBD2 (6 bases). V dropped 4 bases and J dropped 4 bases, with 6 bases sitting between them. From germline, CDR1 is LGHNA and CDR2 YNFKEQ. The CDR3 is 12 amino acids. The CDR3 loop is CASSLAADTQYF. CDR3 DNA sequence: TGTGCCAGCAGCCTAGCGGCAGATACGCAGTATTTT.

The CDR3 is CASSSRGGQGIGKLFF. The CDR3 DNA reads as TGCGCCAGCAGCTCCCGAGGGGGACAAGGGATCGGAAAACTGTTTTTT. The chain combines TRBV5-1 with TRBJ1-4; possibly TRBD1 for D (6 bases). V lost 3 bases and J lost 10, with 22 bases in between. The CDR3 totals 16 residues. Germline V gene data show CDR1 as SGHRS and CDR2 as YFSETQ.

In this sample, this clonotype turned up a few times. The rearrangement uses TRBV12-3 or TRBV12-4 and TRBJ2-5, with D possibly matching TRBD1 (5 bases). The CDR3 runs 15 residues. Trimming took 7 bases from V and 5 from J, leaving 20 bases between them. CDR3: CASTIIAGARETQYF. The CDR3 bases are TGTGCCAGCACCATAATCGCTGGGGCCAGGGAGACCCAGTACTTC.

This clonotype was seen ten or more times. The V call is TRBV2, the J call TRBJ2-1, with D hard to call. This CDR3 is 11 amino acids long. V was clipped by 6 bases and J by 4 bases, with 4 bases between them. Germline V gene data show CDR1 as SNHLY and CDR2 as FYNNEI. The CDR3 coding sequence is TGTGCCAGCAGGGAATACAATGAGCAGTTCTTC. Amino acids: CASREYNEQFF.